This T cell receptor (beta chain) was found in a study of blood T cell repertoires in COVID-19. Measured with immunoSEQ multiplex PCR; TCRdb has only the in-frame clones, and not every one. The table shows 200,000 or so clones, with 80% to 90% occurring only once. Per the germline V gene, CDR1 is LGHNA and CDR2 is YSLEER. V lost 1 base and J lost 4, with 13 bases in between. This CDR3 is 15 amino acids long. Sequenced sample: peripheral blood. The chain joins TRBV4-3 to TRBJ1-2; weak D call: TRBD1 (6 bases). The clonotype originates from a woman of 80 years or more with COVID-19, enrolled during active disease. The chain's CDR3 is CASSQVRLQGYGYTF. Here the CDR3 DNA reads TGCGCCAGCAGCCAAGTCAGGTTACAGGGCTATGGCTACACCTTC.